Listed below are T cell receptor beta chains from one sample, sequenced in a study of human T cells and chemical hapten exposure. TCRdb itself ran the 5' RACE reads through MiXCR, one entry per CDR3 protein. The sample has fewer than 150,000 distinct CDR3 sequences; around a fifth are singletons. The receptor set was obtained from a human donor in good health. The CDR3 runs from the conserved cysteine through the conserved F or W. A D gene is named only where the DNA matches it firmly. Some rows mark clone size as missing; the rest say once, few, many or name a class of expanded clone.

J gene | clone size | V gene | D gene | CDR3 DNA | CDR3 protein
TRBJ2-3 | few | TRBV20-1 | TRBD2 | TGCAGTGCTAGGGTCCTAGCGGGAGTTGAAGATACGCAGTATTTT | CSARVLAGVEDTQYF
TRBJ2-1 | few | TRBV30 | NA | TGTGCCTGGAGTGTAGGGTCCGGGAGCCATGAGCAGTTCTTC | CAWSVGSGSHEQFF
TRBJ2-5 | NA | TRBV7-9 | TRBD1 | TGTGCCAGCAGCTACCCCCGGGACAGGGGGCCTCAAGAGACCCAGTACTTC | CASSYPRDRGPQETQYF
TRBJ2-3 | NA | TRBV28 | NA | TGTGCCAGCAGTTCGCCCCGGGACCGTGGATGGAGCACAGATACGCAGTATTTT | CASSSPRDRGWSTDTQYF
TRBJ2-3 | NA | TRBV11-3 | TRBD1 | TGTGCCAGCAGCTTACGAGGGGGCGTAGATACGCAGTATTTT | CASSLRGGVDTQYF
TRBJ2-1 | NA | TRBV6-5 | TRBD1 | TGTGCCAGCAGCCGGACAGGGTCCCGAAGGGGTGAGCAGTTCTTC | CASSRTGSRRGEQFF
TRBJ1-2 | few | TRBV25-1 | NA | TGTGCCAGCAGTGCGGTAAAACCCTATGGCTACACCTTC | CASSAVKPYGYTF
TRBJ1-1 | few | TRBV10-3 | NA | TGTGCCATCAGTGCGGGATCTGAAGCTTTCTTT | CAISAGSEAFF
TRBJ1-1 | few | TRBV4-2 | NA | TGTGCCAGCAGCGCCCACAGGCGCACTGAAGCTTTCTTT | CASSAHRRTEAFF
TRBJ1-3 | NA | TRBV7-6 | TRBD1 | TGTGCCAGCAGCTTTCTTACAGGGGGCTCGGACACCATATATTTT | CASSFLTGGSDTIYF
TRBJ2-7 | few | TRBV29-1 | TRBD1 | TGCAGCGTTGAAATCTTGGGGACAGGGTCCTACGAGCAGTACTTC | CSVEILGTGSYEQYF
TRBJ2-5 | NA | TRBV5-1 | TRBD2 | TGCGCCAGCAGCTTGTCTAGCGGGTCAGAAGAGACCCAGTACTTC | CASSLSSGSEETQYF
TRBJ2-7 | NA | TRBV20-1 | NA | TGCAGTGCTAGAGAATTTTGGAGCGCGGGTCTCGGGTACGAGCAGTACTTC | CSAREFWSAGLGYEQYF
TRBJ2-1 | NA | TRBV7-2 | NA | TGTGCCAGCAGTTCTCGAGGGGGTCTAGCGGACAATGAGCAGTTCTTC | CASSSRGGLADNEQFF
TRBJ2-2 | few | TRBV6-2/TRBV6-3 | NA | TGTGCCAGCAGTTACTCGCTAAGTTCCAGCGGAGACACCGGGGAGCTGTTTTTT | CASSYSLSSSGDTGELFF
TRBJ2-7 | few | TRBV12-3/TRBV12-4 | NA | TGTGCCAGCAGGGGGAGGGGGCGCAGCAACGAGCAGTACTTC | CASRGRGRSNEQYF
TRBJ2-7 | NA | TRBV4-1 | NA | TGCGCCAGCAGCCAACTTTCGGGGTCCTACGAGCAGTACTTC | CASSQLSGSYEQYF
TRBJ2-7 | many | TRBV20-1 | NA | TGCAGTGCCGGTCGTTTGACTCCACAAAGCGAGCAGTACTTC | CSAGRLTPQSEQYF
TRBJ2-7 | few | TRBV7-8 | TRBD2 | TGTGCCAGCAGCCTAACGCTAGCGGGAGAGCAGTACTTC | CASSLTLAGEQYF
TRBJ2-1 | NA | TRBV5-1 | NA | TGCGCCAGCAGCTTGGGTCCTGCCCGACACAATGAGCAGTTCTTC | CASSLGPARHNEQFF
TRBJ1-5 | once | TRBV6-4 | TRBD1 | TGTGCCAGCAGTGACTGTGTGGACAGGGAGGTCCGTACCCCAAGAAGGGCCCAGCATTTT | CASSDCVDREVRTPRRAQHF
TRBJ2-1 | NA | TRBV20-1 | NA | TGCAGTGCTAGACATGAACCGGGACATAGATACAATGAGCAGTTCTTC | CSARHEPGHRYNEQFF
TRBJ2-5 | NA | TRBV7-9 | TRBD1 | TGTGCCAGCAGCGGCAACCAGGGGGCTGATAGAGAGACCCAGTACTTC | CASSGNQGADRETQYF
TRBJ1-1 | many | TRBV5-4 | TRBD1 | TGTGCCAGCAGCCGCGACAGGGGGCGCGGCACTGAAGCTTTCTTT | CASSRDRGRGTEAFF
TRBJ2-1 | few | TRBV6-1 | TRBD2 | TGTGCCAGCAGTCCAGGAGGACTAGCGGGAGGGGTCTCCTACAATGAGCAGTTCTTC | CASSPGGLAGGVSYNEQFF
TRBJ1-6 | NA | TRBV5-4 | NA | TGTGCCAGCAGCTTACAGAGCTCCTATAATTCACCCCTCCACTTT | CASSLQSSYNSPLHF
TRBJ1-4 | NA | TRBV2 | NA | TGTGCCAGCAGTGAAGCCCACCGAACGAAACTGTTTTTT | CASSEAHRTKLFF